A selection of T cell receptor beta chains follows, all from one sample in a study of Graves' ophthalmopathy and Graves' hyperthyroidism. TCRdb re-called the multiplex PCR reads with MiXCR, one entry per CDR3 protein. The data contain a few hundred thousand distinct CDR3 sequences, about a sixth of them singletons. Specimen: peripheral blood. The origin of the receptors is an adult woman with stable Graves' hyperthyroidism. Both conserved end residues are part of each CDR3. A D gene is named only where the DNA matches it firmly. The size of a clone is reported for some rows only, either as once, few or many, or as a class for expanded clones.

V,D,size,J,CDR3,DNA
TRBV12-3/TRBV12-4,NA,NA,TRBJ1-5,CASSLRTAHGPQHF,TGTGCCAGCAGTTTGAGAACAGCCCACGGGCCCCAGCATTTT
TRBV12-3/TRBV12-4,NA,many,TRBJ2-7,CASSLSYIDEQYF,TGTGCCAGCAGTTTGTCCTATATTGACGAGCAGTACTTC
TRBV6-1,TRBD1,many,TRBJ1-2,CASRNLGQGKYGYTF,TGTGCCAGCAGGAACTTGGGACAGGGAAAGTATGGCTACACCTTC
TRBV28,TRBD1,many,TRBJ2-7,CAIADRGTYEQYF,TGTGCCATCGCGGACAGGGGCACCTACGAGCAGTACTTC
TRBV6-1,NA,many,TRBJ2-7,CASSERVGGGWPYEQYF,TGTGCCAGCAGTGAGAGGGTGGGTGGAGGGTGGCCCTACGAGCAGTACTTC
TRBV12-3/TRBV12-4,NA,many,TRBJ2-7,CASSLGGSSSYEQYF,TGTGCCAGCAGTCTGGGGGGCTCCAGCTCCTACGAGCAGTACTTC
TRBV6-1,NA,many,TRBJ2-7,CASSGDSNYEQYF,TGTGCCAGCAGTGGGGACTCCAACTACGAGCAGTACTTC
TRBV2,TRBD1,many,TRBJ1-2,CASNRGRDYGYTF,TGTGCCAGCAACAGGGGACGAGACTATGGCTACACCTTC
TRBV18,NA,few,TRBJ2-7,CASSPSRGSTYEQYF,TGTGCCAGCTCACCATCACGGGGTAGCACCTACGAGCAGTACTTC
TRBV27,NA,many,TRBJ2-7,CASRALGGRPYEQYF,TGTGCCAGCAGGGCCTTGGGAGGTCGGCCCTACGAGCAGTACTTC
TRBV20-1,TRBD2,many,TRBJ2-5,CSARGGEETQYF,TGCAGTGCTAGGGGGGGGGAAGAGACCCAGTACTTC
TRBV12-3/TRBV12-4,NA,many,TRBJ1-5,CASSLRVQGVGQPQHF,TGTGCCAGCAGTTTAAGGGTACAGGGTGTCGGTCAGCCCCAGCATTTT
TRBV6-1,NA,NA,TRBJ1-1,CASSEARVTEAFF,TGTGCCAGCAGTGAAGCGCGAGTAACTGAAGCTTTCTTT
TRBV6-5,NA,many,TRBJ1-3,CASSYRRTSRENTIYF,TGTGCCAGCAGTTACAGAAGGACTTCGAGGGAAAACACCATATATTTT
TRBV2,NA,many,TRBJ1-3,CASSEEIGGNTIYF,TGTGCCAGCAGTGAAGAGATAGGAGGAAACACCATATATTTT
TRBV28,NA,many,TRBJ2-2,CASSLDSTGELFF,TGTGCCAGCAGTTTAGACAGCACCGGGGAGCTGTTTTTT